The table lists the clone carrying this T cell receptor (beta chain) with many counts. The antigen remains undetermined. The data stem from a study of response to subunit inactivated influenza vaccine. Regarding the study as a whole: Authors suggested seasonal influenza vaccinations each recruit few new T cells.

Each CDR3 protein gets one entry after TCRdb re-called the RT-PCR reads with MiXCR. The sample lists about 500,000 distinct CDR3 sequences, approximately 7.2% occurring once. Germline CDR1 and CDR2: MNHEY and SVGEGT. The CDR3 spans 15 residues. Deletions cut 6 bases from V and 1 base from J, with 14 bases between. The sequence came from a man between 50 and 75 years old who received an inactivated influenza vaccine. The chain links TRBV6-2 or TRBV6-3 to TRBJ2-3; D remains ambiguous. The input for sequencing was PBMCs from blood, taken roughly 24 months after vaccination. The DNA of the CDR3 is TGTGCCAGCAGACGTACAGCCGCCCGCACAGATACGCAGTATTTT. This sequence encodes CASRRTAARTDTQYF.